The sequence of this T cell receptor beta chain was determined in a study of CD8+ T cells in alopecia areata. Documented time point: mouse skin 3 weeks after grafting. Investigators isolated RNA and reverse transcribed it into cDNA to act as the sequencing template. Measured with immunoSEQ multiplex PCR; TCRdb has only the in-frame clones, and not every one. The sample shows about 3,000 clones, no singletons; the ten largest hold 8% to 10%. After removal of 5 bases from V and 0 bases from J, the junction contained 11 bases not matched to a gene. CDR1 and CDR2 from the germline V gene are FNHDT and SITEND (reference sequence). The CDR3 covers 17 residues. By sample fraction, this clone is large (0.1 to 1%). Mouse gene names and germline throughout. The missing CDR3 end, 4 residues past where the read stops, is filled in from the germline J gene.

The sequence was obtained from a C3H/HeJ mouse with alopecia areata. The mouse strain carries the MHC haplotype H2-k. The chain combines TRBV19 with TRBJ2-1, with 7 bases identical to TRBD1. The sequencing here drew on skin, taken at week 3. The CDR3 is CASSSISGQINYAEQFF. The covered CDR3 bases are TGTGCCAGCAGCAGTATTTCGGGACAGATTAACTATGCT.